The clone carrying this T cell receptor (beta chain) has just a few counts. Its antigen is still unknown. TCRdb redid the calling of the RT-PCR reads with MiXCR, one entry per CDR3 protein. In the table there are around 540,000 distinct CDR3 sequences, 12% of which are singletons. Germline lookup yields CDR1 MDHEN and CDR2 SYDVKM. The CDR3 contains 13 residues. The V gene lost 7 bases and the J gene lost 1 base, with 10 bases spanning the gap. The source of the sample is a study of response to subunit inactivated influenza vaccine. Findings of the study overall: New T cells are recruited in small numbers by each seasonal influenza vaccination, according to the authors' suggestion.

Sample: PBMCs from blood, taken on the day of vaccination. This sequence joins TRBV28 and TRBJ1-2, with unresolved D. This sequence was found in a man aged 50-60 years who received an inactivated influenza vaccine. CDR3 protein: CASNGGLNYGYTF. CDR3 DNA sequence: TGTGCCAGCAACGGAGGCCTTAACTATGGCTACACCTTC.